The 6 T cell receptor beta chains below come from one sample, sequenced in a study of graft-versus-host responses after intestinal transplantation. Generated by immunoSEQ multiplex PCR, the TCRdb table keeps only in-frame clones and is missing some. Of approximately 86,000 clones listed, roughly 91% were seen once; the top ten hold nearly 0.1%. Their recognized antigens are unknown. The source material was unstimulated CD4+ T cells sorted from spleen or lymph node cells, sampled before intestinal transplant. These receptors were collected from a human donor who received an intestinal transplant.

The rearrangement uses TRBV6-4 and TRBJ1-2, with 11 positions matching TRBD1. Germline V gene data show CDR1 as MRHNA and CDR2 as SNTAGT. Trimming cost V 6 bases and J 7 bases; bases outside gene matches: 7. The CDR3 covers 14 residues. This CDR3 is CASSSGTGGRGYTF. The CDR3 nucleotides read TGTGCCAGCAGCTCCGGGACAGGGGGACGTGGCTACACCTTC.

The CDR3 protein is CASSLTGTVYEQYF. CDR3 sequence (DNA): TGTGCCAGCAGCCTTACCGGGACAGTCTACGAGCAGTACTTC. The J gene is TRBJ2-7, the V gene TRBV7-6; 7 nucleotides align to TRBD1. With V trimmed by 5 bases and J by 3 bases, 7 bases remained unmatched. The CDR3 is 14 residues long. The germline CDR1 and CDR2 sequences are SGHVS and FNYEAQ.

The J gene is TRBJ2-7, the V gene TRBV10-3; D perhaps matches TRBD1 (6 bases). Germline V gene lookup returns CDR1 ENHRY and CDR2 SYGVKD. The CDR3 extends over 13 amino acids. V shed 10 bases and J shed 3 bases, with 16 bases lying between them. CDR3 loop: CASLRGPGYEQYF. Here the CDR3 DNA reads TGTGCCAGCCTCAGGGGTCCGGGCTACGAGCAGTACTTC.

V usage is TRBV30 and J usage is TRBJ1-3, with D possibly being TRBD1 (6 bases). This CDR3 contains 15 residues. The V end was cut by 0 bases, the J end by 3 bases, with 12 bases between. CDR1 GTSNPN and CDR2 SVGIG come from the germline V gene (reference sequence). The CDR3 DNA follows: TGTGCCTGGAGTGTTACACAGGGTCTTGGAAACACCATATATTTT. It codes for CAWSVTQGLGNTIYF.

The chain joins TRBV15 to TRBJ2-3; 10 bases align to TRBD2. V lost 3 bases, J lost 5 bases, and 20 bases stayed unmatched. The germline gives CDR1 LNHNV, CDR2 YYDKDF (reference sequence). This CDR3 comprises 20 residues. CDR3 in amino acids: CATSRPGGGLAGGRGDTQYF. The CDR3 DNA reads as TGTGCCACCAGCAGGCCCGGGGGGGGGTTAGCGGGGGGTCGAGGAGATACGCAGTATTTT.

The rearrangement joins TRBV28 to TRBJ2-3, with 8 nucleotides matching TRBD2. The junction had 10 bases not matched to a gene; V was cut back by 7 bases and J by 4 bases. This CDR3 region has 15 residues. Germline CDR1 is MDHEN and CDR2 is SYDVKM. The CDR3 loop reads CASTPGGAVSDTQYF. DNA for the CDR3: TGTGCCAGCACCCCCGGGGGGGCCGTTTCAGATACGCAGTATTTT.